This passage covers 14 T cell receptor beta chains from one sample sequenced in a study of control samples from healthy donors and cancer patients. The assay was immunoSEQ multiplex PCR, and TCRdb's table has in-frame clones only and misses some. The sample consists of approximately 120,000 clones, approximately 89% of them appearing once. Sequencing was done on a sample of blood. These receptors all come from a man between 60 and 75 years old in good health.

This rearrangement joins TRBV6-5 to TRBJ1-4; 9 nucleotides agree with TRBD1. The CDR3 has 15 amino acids. Germline CDR1 and CDR2: MNHEY and SVGAGI. With V trimmed by 5 bases and J by 8 bases, 9 bases remained unmatched. The CDR3 DNA follows: TGTGCCAGCAGTCCACGGACAGGGGATCGAGAAAAACTGTTTTTT. Its protein product is CASSPRTGDREKLFF.

The rearrangement uses TRBV4-3 and TRBJ1-6, with D hard to call. CDR1 and CDR2 from the germline V gene are LGHNA and YSLEER. Trimming pared 4 bases from V and 8 bases from J, leaving 12 bases between. The CDR3 has 14 amino acids. The CDR3 nucleotides are TGCGCCAGCAGCCCGGGGATCGGGGATTCACCCCTCCACTTT. Its translation is CASSPGIGDSPLHF.

This clone was detected once. V and J are TRBV28 and TRBJ2-5; D may match TRBD1 or TRBD2 (5 bases each). The CDR3 length is 15 residues. Per the germline V gene, CDR1 is MDHEN and CDR2 is SYDVKM. Trimming removed 4 bases from V and 2 bases from J, with 14 bases in between. The CDR3 sequence is CASSYGTLSQETQYF. CDR3 DNA sequence: TGTGCCAGCAGTTATGGGACCCTATCTCAAGAGACCCAGTACTTC.

V and J are TRBV4-2 and TRBJ2-1; 13 nucleotides align to TRBD2. This CDR3 has 17 amino acids. J gave up 12 bases and V 0 bases, and 11 bases lay outside the gene matches. The V gene's germline CDR1 is LGHNA and CDR2 YNFKEQ. For the CDR3, the DNA is TGTGCCAGCAGCCAAGATCCTACTAGCGGGGGGGCATTGCGGCAGTTCTTC. It translates to CASSQDPTSGGALRQFF.

This clone was observed at least ten times. Within the sample, other DNA sequences also encode this same CDR3. This chain joins TRBV7-9 and TRBJ1-2; D unclear. CDR1 and CDR2 (germline): SEHNR, FQNEAQ (reference sequence). Trimming stripped 1 base from V and 6 bases from J, with 6 bases between. There are 12 residues in the CDR3. As DNA, the CDR3 is TGTGCCAGCAGCTTAGATCAAGATGGCTACACCTTC. Protein product: CASSLDQDGYTF.

The rearrangement uses TRBV30 and TRBJ1-4; D unresolved. With 2 bases removed from V and 6 bases from J, the gap between germline ends came to 7 bases. The CDR3 length is 12 residues. The germline gives CDR1 GTSNPN, CDR2 SVGIG (reference sequence). The CDR3 DNA reads TGTGCCTGGAGTCCGGGGTATGAAAAACTGTTTTTT. Its translation is CAWSPGYEKLFF.

V usage is TRBV18 and J usage is TRBJ1-6, with 7 positions matching TRBD1. Germline assignment: CDR1 KGHSH and CDR2 LQKENI. The CDR3 covers 16 residues. Trimming took 3 bases from V and 9 from J; bases not matched to a gene: 11. CDR3 sequence reads: CASSPRQGNIFSPLHF. The CDR3 region has the DNA TGTGCCAGCTCACCGCGACAGGGTAATATTTTTTCACCCCTCCACTTT.

This rearrangement joins TRBV2 to TRBJ1-5; D remains unclear. V lost 4 bases and J lost 6, with 19 bases in between. Germline V lookup: CDR1 SNHLY, CDR2 FYNNEI. The CDR3 totals 16 residues. The CDR3 spells CASSGGGGWYGQPQHF. The CDR3 DNA reads as TGTGCCAGCAGTGGAGGTGGAGGGTGGTACGGTCAGCCCCAGCATTTT.

The chain recombines TRBV7-6 with TRBJ2-3, with 8 bases matching TRBD2. The ends lost 4 bases at V and 4 bases at J; junction bases unmatched: 10. Germline V lookup: CDR1 SGHVS, CDR2 FNYEAQ. This CDR3 region has 16 residues. DNA for the CDR3: TGTGCCAGCAGCTATGGACTAGCTCGTTTGGCAGATACGCAGTATTTT. The encoded protein is CASSYGLARLADTQYF.

This clone was counted a single time. The chain recombines TRBV30 with TRBJ2-1; 11 bases are a match to TRBD2. Germline CDR1 reads GTSNPN; CDR2 reads SVGIG (reference sequence). Trimming took 4 bases from V and 1 from J; bases not matched to a gene: 0. The CDR3 has 14 residues. CDR3: CAWTSGGSYNEQFF. In DNA form, the CDR3 reads TGTGCCTGGACTAGCGGGGGGTCCTACAATGAGCAGTTCTTC.

The DNA of the CDR3 is TGCGCCAGCAGCCTAGCGACAGGGCTATCCTACGAGCAGTACTTC. Protein sequence: CASSLATGLSYEQYF. The chain couples TRBV5-1 to TRBJ2-7, with D tentatively TRBD1 (7 bases). CDR1 is SGHRS, CDR2 YFSETQ, per germline. The ends were cut back, 4 bases at V and 1 base at J, with 15 bases in the middle. The CDR3 covers 15 residues.

This chain links TRBV7-2 with TRBJ1-1, with no clear D. The germline CDR1 and CDR2 sequences are SGHTA and FQGNSA. This CDR3 is 14 amino acids long. The V gene lost 0 bases and the J gene lost 1 base, with 6 bases spanning the gap. Here the CDR3 DNA reads TGTGCCAGCAGCTTAGCCAACAGGAACACTGAAGCTTTCTTT. It encodes CASSLANRNTEAFF.

This chain connects TRBV18 to TRBJ1-3; 8 nucleotides agree with TRBD1. Unmatched junction bases numbered 10, after V lost 5 bases and J lost 4 bases. Germline loops: CDR1 KGHSH, CDR2 LQKENI. The CDR3 runs 16 residues. The DNA of the CDR3 is TGTGCCAGCTCAACGTCTTCCCGACAGGGGGGAAACACCATATATTTT. Protein sequence: CASSTSSRQGGNTIYF.

The chain combines TRBV5-6 with TRBJ1-5, with 9 bases matching TRBD1. The CDR3 totals 14 residues. With V trimmed by 4 bases and J by 5 bases, 4 bases remained unmatched. Germline CDR1 is SGHDT and CDR2 is YYEEEE. The CDR3 nucleotides read TGTGCCAGCAGCCGAACAGGGGGCGATCAGCCCCAGCATTTT. Its protein product is CASSRTGGDQPQHF.